The subject of this entry is one T cell receptor (beta chain). No cognate antigen has been identified for it. The junction does not match germline at one end; this may be a read error. These data are taken from a study of blood T cell repertoires in COVID-19 (dated by TCRdb to about 2020). For the study in its entirety: Samples covering the acute and convalescent phases of COVID-19 were provided by collaborators in the United States, Italy and Spain. The material from the prospective study consisted of cDNA or gDNA derived from T cells, B-cell-depleted T cells, or PBMCs. Subjects who had been exposed to COVID-19, were actively infected with it, or had recovered from it provided the deeply sampled blood TCRbeta repertoires that made up the dataset. The repertoires were released in a freely available public database meant as a resource for research on the immune response to SARS-CoV-2. The samples were drawn from the first 160 participants of the ongoing ImmuneRACE study and from about 1,200 subjects provided by 6 global collaborators. Nearly every sample came with metadata listing a de-identified subject ID, COVID-19 status, age in years and sex. Where HLA class I and class II types were available, the types were taken from metadata supplied by the sample provider, not from assay-based typing.

The immunoSEQ Assay, a bias-controlled multiplex PCR, was used to amplify TCRbeta CDR3 regions from genomic DNA. As for the original processing: Within the assay, amplification of reference gene primers was used to estimate how many nucleated cells each sample contained. To quantify the absolute abundance of each unique TCRbeta CDR3 rearrangement, sequence reads were collapsed and filtered. Productive Simpson clonality was computed per sample as the square root of Simpson's diversity index over productive rearrangements. Sourced from immuneACCESS, this table was stored by TCRdb with only in-frame sequences that have V and J called. A share of the clones is absent; for the studies checked, an unresolved V gene accounts for under half, and the remainder has no known explanation. The V and J calls and clone size were taken over from that table, and D and trimming were inferred from the DNA. The sample includes roughly 200,000 clones, with roughly 73% observed a single time. 2.5% to 3% of the sample belongs to the ten largest clones.

Study-wide findings and limitations: How much clinical and demographic metadata was included differed by source and by participant, and the metadata was provided uncurated.

The collaborating institutions used their own protocols to collect whole blood in K2EDTA tubes. Collaborator samples were shipped for TCRbeta analysis as frozen whole blood, isolated PBMCs, or DNA extracted from either sample type. The CDR3 goes from the cysteine to the phenylalanine over 13 residues. CDR3 DNA only is kept here, 39 bases in frame from base 1. According to the germline V gene (reference sequence), CDR1 reads SEHNR and CDR2 reads FQNEAQ. Sequenced: peripheral blood. Recombination connected TRBV7-9 to TRBJ1-3, with TRBD1 matching 7 junction bases. This TCR was recovered from a woman at least 80 years old with active or convalescent COVID-19. The nucleotide sequence is given as TGTGCCAGCAGCTCCACGGAATGGGGGGACAGAGCTTTT. It encodes CASSSTEWGDRAF.